The 22 T cell receptor beta chains reported below all come from one sample, sequenced in a study of blood T cell repertoires in COVID-19. This table comes from immunoSEQ multiplex PCR, and its TCRdb copy is limited to in-frame clones, with some not included. In the table there are hundreds of thousands of clones, 90% of which are singletons. The specimen sequenced was peripheral blood. The receptors here all came from a woman in her 40s with COVID-19, enrolled during active disease.

V and J are TRBV2 and TRBJ1-1, with D tentatively TRBD1 (5 bases). CDR1 is SNHLY, CDR2 FYNNEI, per germline. The CDR3 consists of 13 residues. V lost 3 bases, J lost 3 bases, and 8 bases lay in between. The CDR3 loop reads CASSDRGYTEAFF. CDR3 in DNA: TGTGCCAGCAGTGATCGGGGGTACACTGAAGCTTTCTTT.

This clone was seen a handful of times. V gene TRBV6-4 combines with J gene TRBJ1-6, with D possibly TRBD1 on 5 matching bases. The CDR3 covers 15 residues. Germline loops: CDR1 MRHNA, CDR2 SNTAGT. V was trimmed by 4 bases and J by 5 bases, leaving 12 bases between them. CDR3 residues: CASSAQGADNSPLHF. DNA of the CDR3: TGTGCCAGCAGTGCGCAGGGTGCCGATAATTCACCCCTCCACTTT.

The rearrangement joins TRBV27 to TRBJ2-1, with D perhaps matching TRBD2 (7 bases). CDR1 is MNHEY, CDR2 SMNVEV, per germline (reference sequence). The CDR3 runs to 14 residues. Trimming stripped 4 bases from V and 7 bases from J, with 14 bases between. This CDR3 is CASSSSRGGNEQFF. CDR3 DNA sequence: TGTGCCAGCAGTTCCTCCAGGGGAGGGAATGAGCAGTTCTTC.

This clone came up once. The chain is built from TRBV19 and TRBJ1-5; weak D call: TRBD1 (6 bases). The CDR3 contains 14 residues. Trimming removed 6 bases from V and 2 bases from J, with 11 bases in between. Germline CDR1 and CDR2: LNHDA and SQIVND (reference sequence). This CDR3 is CASRWTDRNQPQHF. CDR3 nucleotides: TGTGCCAGTAGATGGACAGACCGCAATCAGCCCCAGCATTTT.

The V and J genes are TRBV28 and TRBJ1-1, with D maybe TRBD1 (6 bases). V lost 6 bases and J lost 0, with 11 bases in between. This CDR3 has 14 residues. In germline, CDR1 is MDHEN, CDR2 SYDVKM. CDR3 DNA sequence: TGTGCCAGCAGGGGGGGGCTTATGAACACTGAAGCTTTCTTT. This encodes CASRGGLMNTEAFF. Drawing the rest from reference TRBV28 and TRBJ1-1, the complete variable domain is DVKVTQSSRYLVKRTGEKVFLECVQDMDHENMFWYRQDPGLGLRLIYFSYDVKMKEKGDIPEGYSVSREKKERFSLILESASTNQTSMYLCASRGGLMNTEAFFGQGTRLTVV.

The gene calls are TRBV7-9 and TRBJ2-3; D may be TRBD2 (6 bases). Germline CDR1 and CDR2: SEHNR and FQNEAQ (reference sequence). CDR3 length equals 15 residues. The ends were cut back, 1 base at V and 4 bases at J, with 12 bases in the middle. The DNA for the CDR3 is TGTGCCAGCAGCTTAGTAACGGGAGAGGCAGATACGCAGTATTTT. Translation: CASSLVTGEADTQYF.

The J gene is TRBJ2-6, the V gene TRBV9, with D tentatively TRBD1 (5 bases). Germline V lookup: CDR1 SGDLS, CDR2 YYNGEE. The V end lost 10 bases, the J end lost 4 bases, and 15 bases lay between the germline ends. The CDR3 has 14 residues. For the CDR3, the DNA is TGTGCCGTTTCAAAAGGGGCCGGGGCCAACGTCCTGACTTTC. This codes for CAVSKGAGANVLTF.

The chain is built from TRBV6-1 and TRBJ1-3; TRBD1 might be the D (5 bases). V gave up 2 bases and J gave up 4 bases, with 15 bases separating them. This CDR3 has 16 residues. Per the germline V gene, CDR1 is MNHNS and CDR2 is SASEGT. CDR3 protein: CASSESVRQGGNTIYF. DNA for the CDR3: TGTGCCAGCAGTGAAAGTGTAAGGCAGGGCGGAAACACCATATATTTT.

The gene calls are TRBV25-1 and TRBJ2-3; a weak D match, TRBD1 (6 bases). There are 17 residues in the CDR3. Germline CDR1 is MGHDK and CDR2 is SYGVNS. Trimming removed 1 base at V and 0 bases at J, with 14 bases between. CDR3 coding DNA: TGTGCCAGCAGTGAATTGAGGTCGCAGGGGAGCACAGATACGCAGTATTTT. This codes for CASSELRSQGSTDTQYF.

The chain joins TRBV6-5 to TRBJ1-1; D is uncertain. Trimming left V 5 bases short and J 7 bases short, with 14 bases between. Germline V gene data show CDR1 as MNHEY and CDR2 as SVGAGI. There are 13 residues in the CDR3. The CDR3 spells CASSKRRANEAFF. Written as DNA, the CDR3 is TGTGCCAGCAGTAAGCGCAGAGCCAATGAAGCTTTCTTT.

This chain links TRBV28 with TRBJ2-1, with 9 bases fitting TRBD2. Germline lookup yields CDR1 MDHEN and CDR2 SYDVKM. The length of the CDR3 is 18 residues. Losses at the gene ends were 4 bases for V and 5 bases for J; bases not matched to a gene: 15. DNA of the CDR3: TGTGCCAGCAGTTCCGTTTGGCGCGGGGGGGGGAAGAACAATGAGCAGTTCTTC. This gives the protein CASSSVWRGGGKNNEQFF.

The rearrangement uses TRBV28 and TRBJ1-6; D call uncertain. The CDR3 runs to 14 residues. Germline CDR1 reads MDHEN; CDR2 reads SYDVKM. V gave up 2 bases and J gave up 7 bases, with 9 bases separating them. CDR3: CASSLGGRNSPLHF. CDR3 sequence (DNA): TGTGCCAGCAGTTTAGGAGGGAGGAATTCACCCCTCCACTTT.

The table lists this clone with a count of one. The chain employs TRBV6-2 or TRBV6-3 and TRBJ2-2; 9 bases fit TRBD1. This CDR3 contains 16 residues. V trimming: 6 bases; J trimming: 3 bases; junction bases outside the gene matches: 8. In germline, CDR1 is MNHEY, CDR2 SVGEGT. The CDR3 loop is CASSPRDRAHTGELFF. The CDR3 region has the DNA TGTGCCAGCAGCCCCCGGGACAGGGCTCACACCGGGGAGCTGTTTTTT.

The chain links TRBV2 to TRBJ1-5; D gene uncertain. From germline, CDR1 is SNHLY and CDR2 FYNNEI. V lost 0 bases to trimming and J lost 4 bases, with 13 bases between them. The CDR3 is 16 residues long. CDR3 loop: CASSEAPRGGNQPQHF. For the CDR3, the DNA is TGTGCCAGCAGTGAAGCCCCACGGGGTGGTAATCAGCCCCAGCATTTT.

The chain joins TRBV15 to TRBJ2-7, with D perhaps matching TRBD2 (5 bases). Trimming removed 5 bases at V and 4 bases at J, with 6 bases between. The CDR3 totals 11 residues. Germline V gives CDR1 LNHNV, CDR2 YYDKDF (reference sequence). The CDR3 loop reads CATSGGYEQYF. The CDR3 bases are TGTGCCACCAGCGGCGGGTACGAGCAGTACTTC.

The J gene is TRBJ1-2, the V gene TRBV19, with 8 bases fitting TRBD1. The CDR3 contains 13 residues. The germline gives CDR1 LNHDA, CDR2 SQIVND (reference sequence). Losses at the gene ends were 4 bases for V and 6 bases for J; bases not matched to a gene: 4. CDR3 residues: CASSRQGRDGYTF. Written as DNA, the CDR3 is TGTGCCAGTAGTAGACAGGGGCGGGATGGCTACACCTTC.

This clone appeared a few times. The rearrangement joins TRBV7-2 to TRBJ1-1, with 9 nucleotides matching TRBD1. V was clipped by 1 base and J by 1 base; unmatched bases: 4. The CDR3 runs 16 residues. The germline V gene has CDR1 SGHTA and CDR2 FQGNSA. CDR3 in amino acids: CASSLVRGQGNTEAFF. CDR3 in DNA: TGTGCCAGCAGCTTAGTGAGGGGACAGGGGAACACTGAAGCTTTCTTT. The full variable domain, its missing parts supplied by reference TRBV7-2 and TRBJ1-1, is GAGVSQSPSNKVTEKGKDVELRCDPISGHTALYWYRQSLGQGLEFLIYFQGNSAPDKSGLPSDRFSAERTGGSVSTLTIQRTQQEDSAVYLCASSLVRGQGNTEAFFGQGTRLTVV.

This clone was seen a single time. This specimen includes other DNA sequences encoding the same CDR3. The J gene is TRBJ2-7, the V gene TRBV28; 7 bases fit TRBD1. The CDR3 runs to 13 residues. The germline CDR1 and CDR2 sequences are MDHEN and SYDVKM. With 5 bases clipped from V and 2 bases from J, the junction kept 3 bases outside the gene matches. This CDR3 is CASSRQGPYEQYF. CDR3 DNA: TGTGCCAGCAGTCGACAGGGACCCTACGAGCAGTACTTC.

This clone showed up just once. The chain links TRBV7-2 to TRBJ2-5; 15 nucleotides line up with TRBD2. The CDR3 is made up of 16 amino acids. J was trimmed by 2 bases and V by 4 bases; bases with no gene match: 2. From germline, CDR1 is SGHTA and CDR2 FQGNSA. The CDR3 DNA follows: TGTGCCAGCAGCTCCGGACTAGCGGGAGGGCAAGAGACCCAGTACTTC. This codes for CASSSGLAGGQETQYF.

In this sample, this clone turned up a few times. The chain is built from TRBV27 and TRBJ1-5, with 11 nucleotides matching TRBD1. CDR3 length equals 17 residues. V trimming: 2 bases; J trimming: 5 bases; junction bases outside the gene matches: 8. Germline loops: CDR1 MNHEY, CDR2 SMNVEV (reference sequence). The CDR3 here is CASSLMGQGVPYQPQHF. Here the CDR3 DNA reads TGTGCCAGCAGTTTAATGGGACAGGGGGTACCGTATCAGCCCCAGCATTTT.

The V call is TRBV4-3, the J call TRBJ1-6; the match to TRBD1 covers 10 bases. V lost 3 bases and J lost 7; bases outside the gene matches: 6. The CDR3 has 16 residues. Germline CDR1 and CDR2: LGHNA and YSLEER. This CDR3 reads CASSHFRTGGNSPLHF. CDR3 DNA: TGCGCCAGCAGCCACTTTAGGACAGGGGGGAATTCACCCCTCCACTTT.

This clone was counted a single time. The chain uses TRBV6-5 and TRBJ2-7; 7 nucleotides agree with TRBD1. Germline V CDR1 and CDR2: MNHEY, SVGAGI. This CDR3 contains 12 residues. After removal of 6 bases from V and 3 bases from J, the junction contained 2 bases not matched to a gene. The CDR3 sequence is CASSSGGYEQYF. The CDR3 coding sequence is TGTGCCAGCAGCTCAGGGGGCTACGAGCAGTACTTC.